This T cell receptor beta chain was profiled in a study of spatial heterogeneity in lung cancer. Background on the study: Raw reads showed each unique TCR and UMI combination turning up more than ten times on average.

Germline V gene data show CDR1 as SNHLY and CDR2 as FYNNEI. With 2 bases clipped from V and 8 bases from J, the junction kept 2 bases outside the gene matches. The CDR3 contains 14 residues. On each TCR cDNA molecule, a unique molecular identifier was present. TCRdb analysed the 5' RACE reads with MiXCR anew, one entry per CDR3 protein. The table records about 82,000 distinct CDR3 sequences, around 12% of them present only once. Only a few counts were recorded for this clonotype. Described time point: sample taken at primary tumor resection. From tumor, nontumor lung or frozen PBMC, whole RNA was taken unsorted for sequencing. The donors, fewer than 90 patients with untreated early-stage non-small cell lung cancer, provided the samples.

The chain joins TRBV2 to TRBJ2-1, with 11 bases matching TRBD2. The sequence was obtained from a male donor with early-stage non-small cell lung cancer. Sequencing was performed on PBMCs, taken at surgery. The CDR3 nucleotides are TGTGCCAGCAGTGAAACTAGCGGGAGTGATGAGCAGTTCTTC. Translated: CASSETSGSDEQFF.